The clone carrying this TCR beta chain showed up just once. The protocol was immunoSEQ multiplex PCR, while the TCRdb copy is restricted to in-frame clones and leaves out a portion. This table holds 250,000 to 300,000 clones, about nine tenths found once. These data are taken from a study of blood T cell repertoires in COVID-19. Participant ages covered roughly 18 to 89 years across 24 US areas. This CDR3 comprises 13 residues. V gave up 8 bases and J gave up 0 bases; unmatched junction bases: 3. The sequence came from a woman in her twenties or thirties who had recovered from COVID-19. The sample consisted of PBMCs or T cells enriched from blood (not recorded which). This chain links TRBV23-1 with TRBJ1-1, with 7 bases identical to TRBD1. TRBV23-1 is noted as an ORF with a role that remains uncertain. The DNA for the CDR3 is TGCGCCAGCCCGACAGGGATGAACACTGAAGCTTTCTTT. It specifies CASPTGMNTEAFF.